This note documents a single T cell receptor (beta chain) sequence. Its antigen is unidentified. Study findings and constraints: The larger-cohort validation was restricted to a single TCR beta V-J rearrangement rather than whole repertoires. Tumor-infiltrating Treg TCR alpha and beta sequences overlapped most with tumor naive CD4+ T cells, then blood naive.

The sorted Tregs were CD4+CD25+CD127-/low cells. After constant-region reverse-primer amplification, full-length variable regions underwent semi-nested PCR with Nested Universal Primer A. TCRdb re-called the 5' RACE reads through MiXCR, storing one row per CDR3 protein. The sample has about 43,000 distinct CDR3 sequences, around 23% seen once. V lost 1 base and J lost 7, with 6 bases in between. The CDR3 runs to 12 residues. Germline CDR1 and CDR2: SEHNR and FQNEAQ (reference sequence). This sequence joins TRBV7-9 and TRBJ2-3; D is ambiguous. This TCR was recovered from a female donor with breast cancer. Sequencing was carried out using Tregs sorted from a lymph node. The CDR3 region is CASSLDSYTQYF. DNA of the CDR3: TGTGCCAGCAGCTTAGATAGTTATACGCAGTATTTT.